This TCR beta chain stems from a study of blood T cell repertoires in COVID-19. Study details: Some COVID-19 samples were acute and others convalescent; all came from the United States, Italy and Spain. PBMCs, B-cell-depleted T cells, or T cells provided the cDNA or gDNA that made up the material.

V lost 5 bases and J lost 4, with 11 bases in between. The V gene's germline CDR1 is SGHTA and CDR2 FQGNSA. CDR3 length equals 13 residues. How the authors handled the data: Estimation of nucleated cell counts relied on the amplification of reference gene primers. Clones were read by immunoSEQ multiplex PCR, and TCRdb kept only the in-frame ones, dropping some. V, J and clone size reflect that table, while D and trimming were determined from the DNA. The table has about 300,000 clones, approximately 82% seen once. The TCR comes from a woman in her forties or fifties with acute or convalescent COVID-19. The chain combines TRBV7-2 with TRBJ1-1; the D gene is possibly TRBD1 (6 bases). Input material: peripheral blood. CDR3 loop: CASSLRQATEAFF. The CDR3 DNA reads as TGTGCCAGCAGCCTACGACAGGCCACTGAAGCTTTCTTT.